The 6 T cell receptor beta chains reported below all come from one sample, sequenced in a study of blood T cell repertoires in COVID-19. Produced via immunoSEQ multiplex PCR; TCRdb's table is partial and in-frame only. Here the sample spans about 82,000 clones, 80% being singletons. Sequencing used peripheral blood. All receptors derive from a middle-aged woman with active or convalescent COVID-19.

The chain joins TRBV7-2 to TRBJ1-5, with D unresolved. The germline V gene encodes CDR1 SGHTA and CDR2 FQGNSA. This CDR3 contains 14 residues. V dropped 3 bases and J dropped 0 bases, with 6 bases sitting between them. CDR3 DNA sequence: TGTGCCAGCAGCTTGGGCTATAGCAATCAGCCCCAGCATTTT. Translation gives CASSLGYSNQPQHF.

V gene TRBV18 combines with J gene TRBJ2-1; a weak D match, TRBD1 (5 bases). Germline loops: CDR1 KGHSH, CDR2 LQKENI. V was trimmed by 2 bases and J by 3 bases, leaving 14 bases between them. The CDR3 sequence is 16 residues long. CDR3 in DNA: TGTGCCAGCTCACCAATCGGCCCAGGGAACTACAATGAGCAGTTCTTC. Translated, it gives CASSPIGPGNYNEQFF.

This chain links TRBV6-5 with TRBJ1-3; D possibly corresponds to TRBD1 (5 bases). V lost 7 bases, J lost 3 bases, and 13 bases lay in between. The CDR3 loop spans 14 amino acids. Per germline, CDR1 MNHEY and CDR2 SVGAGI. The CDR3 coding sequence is TGTGCCAGCAAACAGGTCGTAGGTGGAAACACCATATATTTT. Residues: CASKQVVGGNTIYF.

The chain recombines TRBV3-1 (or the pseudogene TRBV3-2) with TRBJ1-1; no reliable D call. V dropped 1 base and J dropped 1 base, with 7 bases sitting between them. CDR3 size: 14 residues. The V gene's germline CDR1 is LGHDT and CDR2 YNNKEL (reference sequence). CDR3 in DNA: TGTGCCAGCAGCCAAGCACAGCAGAACACTGAAGCTTTCTTT. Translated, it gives CASSQAQQNTEAFF.

CDR3 loop: CASSLQGGSNQPQHF. As DNA, the CDR3 is TGTGCCAGCAGCTTGCAGGGCGGCAGCAATCAGCCCCAGCATTTT. The J gene is TRBJ1-5, the V gene TRBV5-5; the D gene is possibly TRBD1 (5 bases). The germline gives CDR1 SGHKS, CDR2 YYEKEE (reference sequence). Trimming removed 1 base at V and 1 base at J, with 9 bases between. CDR3 size: 15 residues.

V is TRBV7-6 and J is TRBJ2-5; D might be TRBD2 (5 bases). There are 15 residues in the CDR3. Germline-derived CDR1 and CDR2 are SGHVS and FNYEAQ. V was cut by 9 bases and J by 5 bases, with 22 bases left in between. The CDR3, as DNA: TGTGCCAGTAGCGTACTTCGCACTGGTCGGGAGACCCAGTACTTC. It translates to CASSVLRTGRETQYF.